What follows are 15 T cell receptor beta chains derived from one specimen sequenced in a study of blood T cell repertoires in COVID-19. Sequencing used immunoSEQ multiplex PCR; TCRdb keeps in-frame clones, though not all of them. The sample has roughly 63,000 clones; 74% are singletons. Sequenced sample: peripheral blood. The receptors stem from a woman of 80 years or more with acute or convalescent COVID-19.

The chain links TRBV19 to TRBJ1-5, with D tentatively TRBD1 (6 bases). Germline V gene lookup returns CDR1 LNHDA and CDR2 SQIVND (reference sequence). Trimming pared 10 bases from V and 4 bases from J, leaving 11 bases between. The CDR3 extends over 12 amino acids. The chain's CDR3 is CATQGQNQPQHF. For the CDR3, the DNA is TGTGCCACTCAAGGACAGAATCAGCCCCAGCATTTT.

V is TRBV6-5 and J is TRBJ1-2; 9 bases agree with TRBD1. The V gene end was trimmed by 6 bases and the J gene end by 6 bases; junction bases not matched to a gene: 5. Germline assignment: CDR1 MNHEY and CDR2 SVGAGI. This CDR3 is 13 amino acids long. The CDR3 region has the DNA TGTGCCAGCAGGACAGGGGGTACGGATGGCTACACCTTC. Protein sequence: CASRTGGTDGYTF.

Regarding this clone: Other nucleotide sequences in the sample specify the same CDR3. The genes are TRBV7-9 and TRBJ2-3; 10 bases align to TRBD1. Germline V gene data show CDR1 as SEHNR and CDR2 as FQNEAQ (reference sequence). This CDR3 is built from 15 residues. Unmatched junction bases numbered 5, after V lost 5 bases and J lost 3 bases. The CDR3 coding sequence is TGTGCCAGCAGCCCGGGACAGGGGAGGACAGATACGCAGTATTTT. Protein product: CASSPGQGRTDTQYF.

A few counts support this clone. This chain connects TRBV13 to TRBJ2-5, with a tentative D call TRBD2 (6 bases). This CDR3 spans 16 amino acids. Germline loops: CDR1 PRHDT, CDR2 FYEKMQ (reference sequence). V gave up 4 bases and J gave up 3 bases, with 18 bases separating them. The CDR3 region is CASSSAGLRVEETQYF. Here the CDR3 DNA reads TGTGCCAGCAGCTCGGCAGGACTAAGGGTTGAAGAGACCCAGTACTTC.

The V and J genes are TRBV5-1 and TRBJ2-3; tentatively, D is TRBD2 (6 bases). The CDR3 contains 16 residues. V was trimmed by 4 bases and J by 3 bases, leaving 18 bases between them. Germline V lookup: CDR1 SGHRS, CDR2 YFSETQ. The chain's CDR3 is CASSLEVGGRTDTQYF. In DNA, the CDR3 is TGCGCCAGCAGCCTGGAGGTGGGAGGCCGAACAGATACGCAGTATTTT.

A few counts support this clone. This chain links TRBV7-9 with TRBJ2-7; perhaps TRBD2 as D (7 bases). V was shortened by 5 bases and J by 6 bases, with 20 bases between the two germline ends. Germline assignment: CDR1 SEHNR and CDR2 FQNEAQ (reference sequence). The CDR3 sequence is 15 residues long. The CDR3 loop reads CASSLGGGARSEQYF. The CDR3 coding sequence is TGTGCCAGCAGCCTTGGAGGGGGGGCGCGTAGCGAGCAGTACTTC.

This sequence joins TRBV24-1 and TRBJ2-3, with 11 positions matching TRBD2. The germline V gene encodes CDR1 KGHDR and CDR2 SFDVKD. CDR3 length: 17 residues. Unmatched junction bases numbered 6, after V lost 4 bases and J lost 1 base. Here the CDR3 reads CATSDLTGLAGTDTQYF. CDR3 in DNA: TGTGCCACCAGTGACCTTACGGGACTAGCGGGCACAGATACGCAGTATTTT.

This chain connects TRBV19 to TRBJ1-5; no clear D gene. This CDR3 contains 15 residues. Per germline, CDR1 LNHDA and CDR2 SQIVND (reference sequence). Trimming shortened V by 7 bases and J by 0 bases, and 13 bases separated the two germline ends. In DNA form, the CDR3 reads TGTGCCAGTAATACCCCAGCGGTTAGCAATCAGCCCCAGCATTTT. It translates to CASNTPAVSNQPQHF.

This chain joins TRBV7-9 and TRBJ1-6; 10 nucleotides align to TRBD1. V was clipped by 4 bases and J by 0 bases; unmatched bases: 6. Looked up from germline, CDR1 is SEHNR and CDR2 is FQNEAQ (reference sequence). There are 18 residues in the CDR3. The CDR3 DNA is TGTGCCAGCAGCTCGGGACAGGGGTCAAGCTCCTATAATTCACCCCTCCACTTT. It yields the protein CASSSGQGSSSYNSPLHF. The whole variable domain, remainder taken from reference TRBV7-9 and TRBJ1-6, is DTGVSQNPRHKITKRGQNVTFRCDPISEHNRLYWYRQTLGQGPEFLTYFQNEAQLEKSRLLSDRFSAERPKGSFSTLEIQRTEQGDSAMYLCASSSGQGSSSYNSPLHFGNGTRLTVT.

This clone was found a few times. The V and J genes are TRBV19 and TRBJ1-4, with 7 bases that match TRBD1. From germline, CDR1 is LNHDA and CDR2 SQIVND (reference sequence). The CDR3 length is 14 residues. Trimming removed 5 bases from V and 6 bases from J; junction bases left unmatched: 6. The CDR3 is CASSVGTADEKLFF. The CDR3 region has the DNA TGTGCCAGTAGTGTGGGGACAGCAGATGAAAAACTGTTTTTT. Full variable domain (outside the CDR3, taken from reference TRBV19 and TRBJ1-4): DGGITQSPKYLFRKEGQNVTLSCEQNLNHDAMYWYRQDPGQGLRLIYYSQIVNDFQKGDIAEGYSVSREKKESFPLTVTSAQKNPTAFYLCASSVGTADEKLFFGSGTQLSVL.

This chain connects TRBV28 to TRBJ1-1; 10 bases fit TRBD1. The germline CDR1 and CDR2 sequences are MDHEN and SYDVKM. CDR3 length equals 17 residues. The ends lost 0 bases at V and 2 bases at J; junction bases unmatched: 6. The CDR3 coding sequence is TGTGCCAGCAGTTTATGGGAGGGGACAGGGGCAAACACTGAAGCTTTCTTT. Its translation: CASSLWEGTGANTEAFF.

The chain couples TRBV24-1 to TRBJ1-2; 7 bases agree with TRBD1. Looked up from germline, CDR1 is KGHDR and CDR2 is SFDVKD. V lost 0 bases to trimming and J lost 4 bases; unmatched junction nucleotides: 10. CDR3 length equals 17 residues. The CDR3, as DNA: TGTGCCACCAGTGATTTGGCCGACAGGGTGTCTAGCTATGGCTACACCTTC. The encoded protein is CATSDLADRVSSYGYTF.

This chain connects TRBV14 to TRBJ2-3, with TRBD2 identical over 8 bases. Germline V gene sequence: CDR1 SGHDN, CDR2 FVKESK. V shed 4 bases, J shed 2 bases, and the junction held 5 bases outside the gene matches. The CDR3 contains 15 residues. This chain's CDR3 is CASSRSGISTDTQYF. The CDR3 nucleotides are TGTGCCAGCAGCCGTAGCGGGATCTCCACAGATACGCAGTATTTT.

This clone came up many times. The genes are TRBV6-5 and TRBJ2-7, with D possibly TRBD1 on 5 matching bases. CDR3 size: 15 residues. Germline values: CDR1 MNHEY, CDR2 SVGAGI. Trimming cost V 8 bases and J 6 bases, with 23 bases left between them. DNA of the CDR3: TGTGCCAGCTTTGTCCACGGCCCAGGGTCGAGCGAGCAGTACTTC. Translated, it gives CASFVHGPGSSEQYF.

In regard to this clone: One end of the junction is discordant with germline, which a read error may explain. In DNA form, the CDR3 reads TGTGCCAGCAGCTTGATATGGGACAGGCCCCACTTC. Translated, it gives CASSLIWDRPHF. The chain is built from TRBV7-8 and TRBJ1-2; 8 nucleotides align to TRBD1. In germline, CDR1 is SGHVS, CDR2 FQNEAQ. This CDR3 is 12 amino acids long.